The 15 T cell receptor beta chains below all came from one sample that was sequenced in a study of T cell responses to AZD1222 COVID-19 vaccine. Repertoires were generated with immunoSEQ multiplex PCR, while TCRdb's copy carries only in-frame clones and drops some. The sample carries under 130,000 clones, about four fifths recorded once. This sample comprised peripheral blood, obtained on day 0 of AZD1222 vaccination. These receptors were taken from an adult in good health.

The V call is TRBV11-2, the J call TRBJ1-3; D not certain. V was trimmed by 5 bases and J by 0 bases, leaving 14 bases between them. Germline assignment: CDR1 SGHAT and CDR2 FQNNGV. The CDR3 extends over 16 amino acids. CDR3 protein: CASSPEGAFSGNTIYF. CDR3 nucleotide sequence: TGTGCCAGCAGCCCCGAGGGTGCGTTCTCTGGAAACACCATATATTTT.

The chain uses TRBV4-1 and TRBJ1-3, with 9 bases fitting TRBD1. There are 17 residues in the CDR3. V dropped 3 bases and J dropped 2; count of bases not matched to a gene: 8. Germline assignment: CDR1 MGHRA and CDR2 YSYEKL. CDR3 bases: TGCGCCAGCAGCCATCCGAACCGGGACAGGGCTGGAAACACCATATATTTT. Translating gives CASSHPNRDRAGNTIYF.

The chain recombines TRBV6-5 with TRBJ1-2; D gene uncertain. The CDR3 loop spans 14 amino acids. V lost 6 bases to trimming and J lost 0 bases, with 11 bases between them. CDR1 MNHEY and CDR2 SVGAGI come from the germline V gene. The CDR3: CASRVDGTNYGYTF. DNA of the CDR3: TGTGCCAGCAGGGTGGACGGGACTAACTATGGCTACACCTTC.

The chain carries TRBV11-2 and TRBJ1-6; TRBD1 agrees at 8 bases. The junction had 5 bases not matched to a gene; V was cut back by 5 bases and J by 5 bases. Germline CDR1 SGHAT, CDR2 FQNNGV. The CDR3 runs 15 residues. CDR3 DNA: TGTGCCAGCAGCAGACACAGGGGGGATAATTCACCCCTCCACTTT. This encodes CASSRHRGDNSPLHF.

This clone is deemed medium-sized (0.01 to 0.1%). The chain combines TRBV5-4 with TRBJ1-2; TRBD1 is a possible D gene (5 bases). CDR3 length: 16 amino acids. V lost 4 bases and J 5 bases, leaving 21 bases between the germline ends. CDR1 and CDR2 from the germline V gene are SGHNT and YYREEE (reference sequence). The CDR3 loop is CASSPAPAGSLYGYTF. The CDR3 coding sequence is TGTGCCAGCAGCCCTGCTCCCGCAGGGTCCCTGTATGGCTACACCTTC.

The rearrangement links TRBV12-5 to TRBJ1-2, with TRBD1 as a possible D gene (5 bases). The CDR3 consists of 18 residues. Germline V lookup: CDR1 LGHNT, CDR2 FRNRAP. Trimming pared 2 bases from V and 7 bases from J, leaving 26 bases between. The CDR3 DNA is TGTGCTAGTGGTTTGCCCCGGGAGCAGGCCAGGGTAAAGGGTGGCTACACCTTC. It translates to CASGLPREQARVKGGYTF.

The V gene is TRBV6-2 or TRBV6-3, the J gene TRBJ2-5, with TRBD2 identical over 11 bases. Germline CDR1 and CDR2: MNHEY and SVGEGT. V gave up 3 bases and J gave up 2 bases; unmatched junction bases: 8. The CDR3 extends over 17 amino acids. The DNA for the CDR3 is TGTGCCAGCAGTTATTCCTTTAGCGGGGGGGGACAAGAGACCCAGTACTTC. Translation gives CASSYSFSGGGQETQYF.

Details on this clone: One junction end does not reproduce the germline sequence, and a read error may be involved. J is TRBJ2-7 and V is TRBV12-3 or TRBV12-4; D is unclear. This CDR3 region has 11 residues. The CDR3 region has the DNA TGTGCCAGCACCTCGTTGTACGAGCTTTCCTTC. Residues: CASTSLYELSF.

V and J are TRBV19 and TRBJ2-5, with D maybe TRBD2 (6 bases). Germline lookup yields CDR1 LNHDA and CDR2 SQIVND (reference sequence). V was cut by 6 bases and J by 6 bases, with 17 bases left in between. CDR3 length: 14 amino acids. The CDR3 nucleotides are TGTGCCAGTAGCCCCTCCGGGACTTCAAAGACCCAGTACTTC. Translating it yields CASSPSGTSKTQYF.

The V and J genes are TRBV19 and TRBJ2-7, with 7 bases aligning to TRBD1. J lost 1 base, V lost 9 bases, and 12 bases had no gene match. The CDR3 spans 15 residues. Germline CDR1 is LNHDA and CDR2 is SQIVND (reference sequence). CDR3 in amino acids: CARIRQGSSSYEQYF. CDR3 coding DNA: TGTGCCAGAATTCGACAGGGAAGCTCTTCCTACGAGCAGTACTTC.

This clone appeared once. In DNA, the CDR3 is TGTGCCAGTTACCCCCCCTGGGTGGGGAGAAACACTGAAGCTTTCTTT. Its translation: CASYPPWVGRNTEAFF. The chain uses TRBV19 and TRBJ1-1; D remains ambiguous. The CDR3 consists of 16 residues. Trimming took 8 bases from V and 2 from J, leaving 21 bases between them. CDR1 and CDR2 (germline): LNHDA, SQIVND (reference sequence). Based on the CDR3 plus reference TRBV19 and TRBJ1-1, the full variable domain is DGGITQSPKYLFRKEGQNVTLSCEQNLNHDAMYWYRQDPGQGLRLIYYSQIVNDFQKGDIAEGYSVSREKKESFPLTVTSAQKNPTAFYLCASYPPWVGRNTEAFFGQGTRLTVV.

This sequence joins TRBV7-3 and TRBJ2-5; D remains ambiguous. Germline V gene sequence: CDR1 SGHTA, CDR2 FQGTGA. V lost 9 bases and J lost 5, with 4 bases in between. This CDR3 has 9 amino acids. Here the CDR3 DNA reads TGTGCCAGATTGGAGACCCAGTACTTC. Protein product: CARLETQYF. The full variable domain, rest sourced from reference TRBV7-3 and TRBJ2-5, is GAGVSQTPSNKVTEKGKYVELRCDPISGHTALYWYRQSLGQGPEFLIYFQGTGAADDSGLPNDRFFAVRPEGSVSTLKIQRTERGDSAVYLCARLETQYFGPGTRLLVL.

The chain is built from TRBV3-1 (or the pseudogene TRBV3-2) and TRBJ1-2; TRBD1 matches at 7 bases. V lost 3 bases to trimming and J lost 8 bases; unmatched junction nucleotides: 6. CDR1 is LGHDT, CDR2 YNNKEL, per germline (reference sequence). The length of the CDR3 is 13 residues. The CDR3 region has the DNA TGTGCCAGCAGCCATCGACAGGGAAGGGGCTACACCTTC. Amino acid sequence: CASSHRQGRGYTF.

Only one count was recorded for this clone. The J gene is TRBJ2-2, the V gene TRBV5-1, with D hard to call. V was shortened by 4 bases and J by 3 bases, with 16 bases between the two germline ends. Germline V CDR1 and CDR2: SGHRS, YFSETQ. The CDR3 length is 16 residues. CDR3 nucleotide sequence: TGCGCCAGCAGCCTGAGGTCCATAACAGACACCGGGGAGCTGTTTTTT. Its translation is CASSLRSITDTGELFF.

The CDR3 spells CASSVTGSDYEQYF. CDR3 bases: TGTGCCAGCAGCGTGACAGGGTCCGACTACGAGCAGTACTTC. This chain uses TRBV7-9 with TRBJ2-7, with 7 bases fitting TRBD1. There are 14 residues in the CDR3. V gave up 5 bases and J gave up 3 bases; unmatched junction bases: 7. Germline V gene sequence: CDR1 SEHNR, CDR2 FQNEAQ (reference sequence).